One sample yielded the 10 T cell receptor beta chains listed below, sequenced in a study of vaccination and CD4 T cells after COVID-19 (dated by TCRdb to between 2022 and 2023). For these TCRs, the target antigens are not known. The sample's treatment or condition label, decoded: approximately 9-day PBMC culture with coronavirus spike peptide pools or control peptides (ViraFEST assay). Libraries were built with PCR. Sequencing was carried out with an Illumina iSeq 100. DNA from cultured CD4+ T cells was subjected to TCR sequencing with the Oncomine TCR Beta short-read assay at the Johns Hopkins FTIC core. TCRdb's own reprocessing of the public reads used fastp at Q25 and MiXCR and kept productive beta chains. Each CDR3 protein appears once, grouped with its most common genes and DNA. For this sample there are about 14,000 distinct CDR3 sequences; 41% appear just once. The top ten constitute roughly 9.8% of the sample.

Sequencing was performed on CD4+ T cells from blood, cultured in vitro, taken after SARS-CoV-2 vaccination. Every receptor here comes from a human donor who had recovered from COVID-19.

The J gene is TRBJ2-1, the V gene TRBV7-2; D not resolved. The length of the CDR3 is 13 residues. Per germline, CDR1 SGHTA and CDR2 FQGNSA. Trimming took 3 bases from V and 7 from J, leaving 10 bases between them. The chain's CDR3 is CASSFAARNEQFF. The CDR3 DNA reads TGTGCCAGCAGCTTTGCGGCTAGAAATGAGCAGTTCTTC.

This clonotype has a single count. This chain joins TRBV20-1 and TRBJ2-3; no reliable D call. The CDR3 spans 12 residues. CDR1 is DFQATT, CDR2 SNEGSKA, per germline (reference sequence). Trimming removed 5 bases at V and 1 base at J, with 7 bases between. The CDR3 loop reads CSAPRGTDTQYF. In nucleotides, the CDR3 is TGCAGTGCTCCCCGGGGCACAGATACGCAGTATTTT.

The chain links TRBV6-2 or TRBV6-3 to TRBJ1-1; unclear D gene. This CDR3 has 14 residues. With 7 bases removed from V and 1 base from J, the gap between germline ends came to 13 bases. Germline V gene lookup returns CDR1 MNHEY and CDR2 SVGEGT. The CDR3 nucleotides read TGTGCCAGCACCCCCAACGGGCCGAACACTGAAGCTTTCTTT. Protein sequence: CASTPNGPNTEAFF.

This clonotype was recorded once. The chain couples TRBV7-9 to TRBJ1-3, with 8 bases aligning to TRBD1. This CDR3 is built from 20 residues. Germline V lookup: CDR1 SEHNR, CDR2 FQNEAQ (reference sequence). J was trimmed by 0 bases and V by 4 bases; bases with no gene match: 17. CDR3 sequence reads: CASSSITHKKDRDSGNTIYF. Written as DNA, the CDR3 is TGTGCCAGCAGCTCAATTACCCATAAAAAGGACAGGGACTCTGGAAACACCATATATTTT.

The chain carries TRBV20-1 and TRBJ2-3, with TRBD2 identical over 9 bases. Unmatched junction bases numbered 6, after V lost 4 bases and J lost 4 bases. CDR1 and CDR2 (germline): DFQATT, SNEGSKA (reference sequence). The CDR3 contains 14 residues. The CDR3 reads CSATPGTSPDTQYF. The DNA for the CDR3 is TGCAGTGCTACCCCCGGGACTAGCCCAGATACGCAGTATTTT.

This clonotype appeared a single time. The gene calls are TRBV12-3 or TRBV12-4 and TRBJ1-1; D is unclear. The CDR3 sequence is 16 residues long. Trimming cost V 6 bases and J 0 bases, with 17 bases left between them. The CDR3 coding sequence is TGTGCCAGCAGCCATTCGGGCAGGACCCTGAACACTGAAGCTTTCTTT. Translation: CASSHSGRTLNTEAFF.

This clonotype was picked up a small number of times. V and J are TRBV19 and TRBJ1-5; 8 bases map to TRBD1. Trimming removed 4 bases from V and 0 bases from J; junction bases left unmatched: 2. The CDR3 spans 15 residues. CDR1 and CDR2 from the germline V gene are LNHDA and SQIVND (reference sequence). The CDR3 DNA follows: TGTGCCAGTAGTACGACAGGGGCTAGCAATCAGCCCCAGCATTTT. It codes for CASSTTGASNQPQHF.

This clonotype occurred a few times. J is TRBJ1-6 and V is TRBV7-3; the D is unclear. The germline V gene has CDR1 SGHTA and CDR2 FQGTGA. Trimming left V 9 bases short and J 0 bases short, with 6 bases between. The CDR3 runs 13 residues. CDR3: CARRSSYNSPLHF. As DNA, the CDR3 is TGTGCCAGAAGAAGCTCCTATAATTCACCCCTCCACTTT.

This clonotype was observed a single time. The rearrangement uses TRBV12-3 or TRBV12-4 and TRBJ1-5, with 7 bases matching TRBD1. Trimming at V came to 6 bases and at J to 5 bases, leaving 10 bases not matched to a gene. The CDR3 sequence is 15 residues long. CDR3 coding DNA: TGTGCCAGCAGCACCGGACAGGCGGCGGATCAGCCCCAGCATTTT. Encoded protein: CASSTGQAADQPQHF.

The chain has TRBV12-3 or TRBV12-4 and TRBJ1-5; D remains ambiguous. This CDR3 is built from 13 residues. Trimming left V 0 bases short and J 3 bases short, with 3 bases between. The CDR3 is CASSLAYNQPQHF. The CDR3 DNA reads TGTGCCAGCAGTTTAGCGTACAATCAGCCCCAGCATTTT.